These T cell receptor beta chains were read from a single sample in a study of T cell repertoires in ileal Crohn's disease. The protocol was immunoSEQ multiplex PCR, while the TCRdb copy is restricted to in-frame clones and leaves out a portion. This table holds 9,000 to 13,000 clones, 70% to 90% found once. The specimen sequenced was ileal tissue. The receptors were sampled from an adult with Crohn's disease. The CDR3 runs from the conserved cysteine through the conserved F or W. A D gene is named only where the DNA matches it firmly. Clone size is not always given. Where it is, it says once, few, many or a class for expanded clones.

V gene	J gene	clone size	D gene	CDR3 protein	CDR3 DNA
TRBV2	TRBJ2-7	once	TRBD2	CASSVPAGVKTEQYF	TGTGCCAGCAGTGTACCCGCGGGAGTTAAAACCGAGCAGTACTTC
TRBV28	TRBJ2-3	few	.	CASSFPSRGTVRSTDTQYF	TGTGCCAGCAGTTTCCCTTCCAGGGGCACCGTCCGTAGCACAGATACGCAGTATTTT
TRBV7-6	TRBJ2-1	.	.	CASSLARGVKRVKVNEQFF	TGTGCCAGCAGCTTAGCCAGGGGAGTAAAAAGGGTTAAGGTTAATGAGCAGTTCTTC
TRBV6-6	TRBJ2-1	.	TRBD1	CASSYSQGVNEQFF	TGTGCCAGCAGTTACAGTCAGGGGGTCAATGAGCAGTTCTTC
TRBV27	TRBJ1-5	.	.	CASSPGGGGLQPQHF	TGTGCCAGCAGCCCTGGTGGGGGGGGCTTACAGCCCCAGCATTTT
TRBV19	TRBJ1-2	.	.	CARGGELTYGYTF	TGTGCCAGAGGGGGGGAACTGACTTATGGCTACACCTTC
TRBV6-1	TRBJ2-2	few	.	CASRAPGPNTGELFF	TGTGCCAGCAGGGCGCCGGGTCCGAACACCGGGGAGCTGTTTTTT
TRBV11-2	TRBJ2-7	once	.	CASSFGGSYEQYF	TGTGCCAGCAGCTTTGGCGGATCCTACGAGCAGTACTTC
TRBV25-1	TRBJ2-1	.	.	CASSGSGQGLYNEQFF	TGTGCCAGCAGTGGATCGGGACAAGGCTTATACAATGAGCAGTTCTTC
TRBV9	TRBJ2-7	.	.	CASSSGQSSYEQYF	TGTGCCAGCAGCTCGGGACAAAGCTCCTACGAGCAGTACTTC
TRBV2	TRBJ2-7	.	.	CASSRGRPYEQYF	TGTGCCAGCAGCAGAGGTAGGCCCTACGAGCAGTACTTC
TRBV11-1	TRBJ2-7	.	.	CASSLRGGTHEQYF	TGTGCCAGCAGCCTTAGAGGAGGGACCCACGAGCAGTACTTC
TRBV18	TRBJ1-1	once	TRBD1	CASSPRAGGRNTEAFF	TGTGCCAGCTCACCACGGGCAGGGGGCAGGAACACTGAAGCTTTCTTT
TRBV5-1	TRBJ1-1	.	.	CASSLGSFRGRPMNTEAFF	TGCGCCAGCAGCTTGGGTTCGTTTAGAGGGAGACCCATGAACACTGAAGCTTTCTTT
TRBV29-1	TRBJ1-5	.	TRBD1	CSVKMGQANQPQHF	TGCAGCGTTAAAATGGGACAGGCCAATCAGCCCCAGCATTTT
TRBV5-1	TRBJ2-5	.	TRBD2	CASRGRGGEGTQYF	TGCGCCAGCAGAGGTCGGGGGGGAGAAGGGACCCAGTACTTC
TRBV6-5	TRBJ1-1	.	.	CASSYLSGQSNTEAFF	TGTGCCAGCAGTTACCTAAGCGGACAGTCAAACACTGAAGCTTTCTTT